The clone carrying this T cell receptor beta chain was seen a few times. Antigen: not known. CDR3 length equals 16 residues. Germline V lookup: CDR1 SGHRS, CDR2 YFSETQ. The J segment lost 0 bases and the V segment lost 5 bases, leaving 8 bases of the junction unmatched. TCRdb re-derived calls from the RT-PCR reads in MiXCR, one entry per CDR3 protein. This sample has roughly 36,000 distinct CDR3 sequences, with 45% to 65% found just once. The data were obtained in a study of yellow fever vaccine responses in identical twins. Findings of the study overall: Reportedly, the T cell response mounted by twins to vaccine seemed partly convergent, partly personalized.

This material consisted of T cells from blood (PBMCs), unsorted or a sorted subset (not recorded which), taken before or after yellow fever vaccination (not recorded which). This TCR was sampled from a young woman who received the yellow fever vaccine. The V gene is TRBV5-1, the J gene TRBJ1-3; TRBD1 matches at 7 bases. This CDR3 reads CASSERTGSSGNTIYF. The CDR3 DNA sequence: TGCGCCAGCAGTGAACGGACAGGCAGCTCTGGAAACACCATATATTTT.